Presented here are 17 T cell receptor beta chains from one specimen sequenced in a study of T cells in Graves' hyperthyroidism and ophthalmopathy. The CDR3 regions of TCR beta were amplified from RNA transcripts. The TCR CDR3 was amplified in a first-round RT-PCR using the HTBI primer set. One entry per CDR3 protein results from TCRdb running MiXCR on the multiplex PCR reads. The table has roughly 510,000 distinct CDR3 sequences, approximately 49% seen once. The sequencing input was peripheral blood or thyroid tissue (not recorded which). The receptors derive from an adult woman with Graves' disease, either hyperthyroidism or ophthalmopathy (not recorded which).

This clonotype was counted many times. This sequence joins TRBV6-1 and TRBJ1-5; D unresolved. Per the germline V gene, CDR1 is MNHNS and CDR2 is SASEGT. The CDR3 extends over 14 amino acids. V lost 2 bases and J 4 bases, leaving 9 bases between the germline ends. The CDR3 is CASSESKANQPQHF. As DNA, the CDR3 is TGTGCCAGCAGTGAATCGAAAGCTAATCAGCCCCAGCATTTT.

The chain carries TRBV20-1 and TRBJ1-6; D unclear. V lost 2 bases and J 4 bases, leaving 12 bases between the germline ends. The germline V gene encodes CDR1 DFQATT and CDR2 SNEGSKA (reference sequence). The CDR3 runs to 15 residues. CDR3 in DNA: TGCAGTGCTAGACTGGAAGGCCGTTATAATTCACCCCTCCACTTT. It translates to CSARLEGRYNSPLHF.

In this sample, this clonotype turned up a few times. CDR3 residues: CASKRANEKLFF. In DNA, the CDR3 is TGTGCCAGCAAACGGGCAAATGAAAAACTGTTTTTT. This chain uses TRBV2 with TRBJ1-4; D is ambiguous. V dropped 7 bases and J dropped 5 bases, with 8 bases sitting between them. This CDR3 has 12 residues. Germline CDR1 reads SNHLY; CDR2 reads FYNNEI.

The V gene is TRBV9, the J gene TRBJ1-2, with TRBD1 matching over 10 bases. The CDR3 loop spans 17 amino acids. Losses at the gene ends were 3 bases for V and 2 bases for J; bases not matched to a gene: 10. CDR1 SGDLS and CDR2 YYNGEE come from the germline V gene. The CDR3 region is CASSATGGTTINYGYTF. CDR3 nucleotides: TGTGCCAGCAGCGCGACAGGGGGCACCACTATCAACTATGGCTACACCTTC.

The rearrangement joins TRBV29-1 to TRBJ1-5; no definite D call. The CDR3 covers 14 residues. The germline CDR1 and CDR2 sequences are SQVTM and ANQGSEA. The germline V and J ends were trimmed by 7 bases and 3 bases, with 16 bases remaining between them. As DNA, the CDR3 is TGCAGCGCCGTGTTTGGCGCATACAATCAGCCCCAGCATTTT. Its protein is CSAVFGAYNQPQHF.

There are many counts of this clonotype. This chain joins TRBV11-2 and TRBJ1-4, with 8 bases matching TRBD1. The germline V gene encodes CDR1 SGHAT and CDR2 FQNNGV. V was pared by 8 bases and J by 13 bases, with 9 bases of the junction left unmatched. The CDR3 loop spans 12 amino acids. The CDR3 DNA reads as TGTGCCAGCGCCTCACAGGGGGGGCCACTGTTTTTT. It translates to CASASQGGPLFF.

V usage is TRBV29-1 and J usage is TRBJ1-1, with 7 bases matching TRBD1. V dropped 6 bases and J dropped 0; count of bases not matched to a gene: 10. The CDR3 is made up of 15 amino acids. Germline V gene lookup returns CDR1 SQVTM and CDR2 ANQGSEA. The CDR3 nucleotides read TGCAGCGTCTCACCCGGGACAGACATGAACACTGAAGCTTTCTTT. It is translated as CSVSPGTDMNTEAFF.

Many counts were recorded for this clonotype. The chain employs TRBV7-9 and TRBJ1-6, with D possibly matching TRBD1 (5 bases). The CDR3 extends over 15 amino acids. Germline V gene sequence: CDR1 SEHNR, CDR2 FQNEAQ (reference sequence). Trimming stripped 2 bases from V and 6 bases from J, with 11 bases between. The CDR3 nucleotides read TGTGCCAGCAGCTTACCTGGGACGGCTAATTCACCCCTCCACTTT. This sequence encodes CASSLPGTANSPLHF.

This clonotype was recorded a few times. V is TRBV7-9 and J is TRBJ2-6, with 8 bases aligning to TRBD1. The CDR3 is 18 amino acids. J was trimmed by 3 bases and V by 6 bases; bases with no gene match: 13. Per the germline V gene, CDR1 is SEHNR and CDR2 is FQNEAQ (reference sequence). The CDR3 DNA reads TGTGCCAGCAGGGCCGGGACAGGCCCGAAGGTTGGGGCCAACGTCCTGACTTTC. Its translation: CASRAGTGPKVGANVLTF.

The V gene is TRBV15, the J gene TRBJ1-5; D gene ambiguous. Germline CDR1 is LNHNV and CDR2 is YYDKDF (reference sequence). The CDR3 consists of 14 residues. V shed 0 bases and J shed 3 bases, with 6 bases lying between them. CDR3 protein: CATSRERYNQPQHF. CDR3 coding DNA: TGTGCCACCAGCAGAGAACGGTACAATCAGCCCCAGCATTTT.

The V call is TRBV20-1, the J call TRBJ1-2; TRBD1 matches 7 bases. After removal of 6 bases from V and 5 bases from J, the junction contained 9 bases not matched to a gene. CDR3 length equals 13 residues. Germline V gives CDR1 DFQATT, CDR2 SNEGSKA (reference sequence). Written as DNA, the CDR3 is TGCAGTGCAAGGGACAGCAACCTGTATGGCTACACCTTC. This sequence encodes CSARDSNLYGYTF.

This chain uses TRBV29-1 with TRBJ2-7, with 9 positions matching TRBD1. The length of the CDR3 is 14 residues. Germline V CDR1 and CDR2: SQVTM, ANQGSEA. J gave up 7 bases and V 5 bases, and 12 bases lay outside the gene matches. The CDR3 loop reads CSVKRDREGDEQYF. The CDR3 DNA reads as TGCAGCGTTAAGAGGGACAGGGAGGGGGATGAGCAGTACTTC.

The chain has TRBV19 and TRBJ2-5; D not resolved. Trimming took 9 bases from V and 0 from J, leaving 20 bases between them. The CDR3 runs to 16 residues. The germline V gene has CDR1 LNHDA and CDR2 SQIVND (reference sequence). The CDR3 nucleotides read TGTGCCAGCAGCCCCCGAAGTGGGCAGTACCAAGAGACCCAGTACTTC. It translates to CASSPRSGQYQETQYF.

This clonotype has more than one count but fewer than ten. The chain is built from TRBV7-2 and TRBJ2-3; no clear D. Trimming removed 11 bases at V and 3 bases at J, with 3 bases between. Looked up from germline, CDR1 is SGHTA and CDR2 is FQGNSA. The CDR3 consists of 9 residues. Written as DNA, the CDR3 is TGTGCCGAGACAGATACGCAGTATTTT. Amino acid sequence: CAETDTQYF. The full variable domain, completed using reference TRBV7-2 and TRBJ2-3, is GAGVSQSPSNKVTEKGKDVELRCDPISGHTALYWYRQSLGQGLEFLIYFQGNSAPDKSGLPSDRFSAERTGGSVSTLTIQRTQQEDSAVYLCAETDTQYFGPGTRLTVL.

V gene TRBV11-2 combines with J gene TRBJ1-5; D is ambiguous. Germline CDR1 SGHAT, CDR2 FQNNGV. V lost 6 bases to trimming and J lost 2 bases, with 14 bases between them. CDR3 length: 15 residues. The CDR3 is CASRRRGFGNQPQHF. CDR3 coding DNA: TGTGCCAGCAGGAGGCGAGGGTTTGGCAATCAGCCCCAGCATTTT.

The chain employs TRBV7-9 and TRBJ1-1, with D possibly being TRBD1 (6 bases). The germline V gene has CDR1 SEHNR and CDR2 FQNEAQ (reference sequence). CDR3 length: 15 residues. V lost 5 bases and J 1 base, leaving 14 bases between the germline ends. This chain's CDR3 is CASSHPPGANTEAFF. CDR3 coding DNA: TGTGCCAGCAGCCACCCTCCGGGGGCGAACACTGAAGCTTTCTTT.

This clonotype came up many times. The chain has TRBV7-3 and TRBJ1-1, with TRBD1 matching 10 bases. CDR3 length equals 18 residues. Germline loops: CDR1 SGHTA, CDR2 FQGTGA. Losses at the gene ends were 0 bases for V and 7 bases for J; bases not matched to a gene: 14. This CDR3 is CASSLTGAPGQGYSEAFF. The CDR3 DNA is TGTGCCAGCAGCTTAACTGGGGCCCCGGGACAGGGGTACAGTGAAGCTTTCTTT.